This T cell receptor (beta chain) was identified during a study of T cell responses to AZD1222 COVID-19 vaccine. Study results and caveats: A rise in Spike-specific TCR breadth and depth followed two AZD1222 doses. There were mostly white British donors and more females than males, and clonal diversity was possibly underestimated.

Here immunoSEQ multiplex PCR was the method, and the copy in TCRdb shows in-frame clones only, minus some. This sample yields 55,000 to 60,000 clones, of which more than 80% are seen a single time; roughly a fifth belongs to the top ten. Concerning this clone: As yet, its antigen is unknown.

The origin of this receptor is an adult in good health. This material consisted of peripheral blood, taken on day 0 of MenACWY control vaccination.

The chain's CDR3 is CAIGDSPYEQYF. The CDR3 DNA reads TGTGCCATCGGGGACAGCCCCTACGAGCAGTACTTC. The V gene is TRBV10-3, the J gene TRBJ2-7, with 7 bases lining up with TRBD1. Germline CDR1 reads ENHRY; CDR2 reads SYGVKD. V was clipped by 8 bases and J by 2 bases; unmatched bases: 3. This CDR3 comprises 12 residues.